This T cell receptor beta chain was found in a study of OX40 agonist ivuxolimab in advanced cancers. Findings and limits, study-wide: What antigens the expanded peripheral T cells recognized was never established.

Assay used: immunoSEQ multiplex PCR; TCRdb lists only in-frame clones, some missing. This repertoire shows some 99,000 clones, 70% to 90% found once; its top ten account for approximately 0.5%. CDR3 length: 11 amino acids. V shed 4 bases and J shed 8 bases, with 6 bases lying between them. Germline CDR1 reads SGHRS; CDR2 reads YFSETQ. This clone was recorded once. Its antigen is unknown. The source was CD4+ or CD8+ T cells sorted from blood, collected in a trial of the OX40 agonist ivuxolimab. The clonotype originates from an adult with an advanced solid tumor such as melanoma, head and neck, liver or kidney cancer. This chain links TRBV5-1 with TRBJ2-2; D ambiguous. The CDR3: CASSGPGELFF. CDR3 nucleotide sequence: TGCGCCAGCAGCGGGCCGGGGGAGCTGTTTTTT.